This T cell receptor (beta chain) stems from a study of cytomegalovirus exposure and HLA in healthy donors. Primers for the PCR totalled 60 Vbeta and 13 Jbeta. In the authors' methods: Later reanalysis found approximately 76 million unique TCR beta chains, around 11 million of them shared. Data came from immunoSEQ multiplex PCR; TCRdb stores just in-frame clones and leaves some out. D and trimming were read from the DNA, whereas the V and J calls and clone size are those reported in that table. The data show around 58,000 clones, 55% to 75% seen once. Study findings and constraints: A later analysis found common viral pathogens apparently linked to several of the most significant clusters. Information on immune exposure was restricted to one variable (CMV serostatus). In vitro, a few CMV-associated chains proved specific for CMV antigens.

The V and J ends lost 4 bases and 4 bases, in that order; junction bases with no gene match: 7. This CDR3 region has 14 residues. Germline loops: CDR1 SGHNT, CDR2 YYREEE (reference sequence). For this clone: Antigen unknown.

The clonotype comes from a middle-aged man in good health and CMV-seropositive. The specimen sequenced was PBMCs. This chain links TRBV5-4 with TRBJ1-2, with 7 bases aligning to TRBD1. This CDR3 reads CASSTPGQLYGYTF. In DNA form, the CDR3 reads TGTGCCAGCAGCACCCCGGGACAGCTCTATGGCTACACCTTC.